This section outlines one T cell receptor beta chain sequence together with its context. Its antigen is as yet unknown. The data were produced by immunoSEQ multiplex PCR, yet TCRdb's version contains in-frame clones alone and is incomplete. The sample has roughly 98,000 clones; roughly 87% are singletons. These data belong to a study of cytomegalovirus exposure and HLA in healthy donors. Study-level points and caveats: Most sequenced TCRs were rare (though some public TCRs occurred in many donors). Three CMV-associated chains proved CMV antigen-specific in vitro.

Trimming removed 1 base from V and 2 bases from J, with 12 bases in between. This CDR3 has 15 amino acids. Germline V gene data show CDR1 as LGHNA and CDR2 as YSLEER. Sequenced input: PBMCs. The clonotype was recovered from a man younger than 30 in good health and CMV-seropositive. The chain combines TRBV4-3 with TRBJ2-7, with D maybe TRBD1 (6 bases). The CDR3 is CASSQGPEGAYEQYF. Written as DNA, the CDR3 is TGCGCCAGCAGCCAAGGCCCCGAGGGGGCCTACGAGCAGTACTTC.